What follows is one TCR beta chain and its context. The source of the sample is a study of T cells in Graves' hyperthyroidism and ophthalmopathy. Study-wide context: At initial diagnosis, before any treatment had begun, peripheral blood was obtained.

Regions amplified from RNA transcripts were the TCR beta CDR3 regions. Carried out on the TCR CDR3, a first-round RT-PCR used the HTBI primer set. TCRdb ran MiXCR on the multiplex PCR reads and lists one entry per CDR3 protein. This table has roughly 600,000 distinct CDR3 sequences, more than 12% appearing once. This CDR3 is built from 12 residues. CDR1 and CDR2 from the germline V gene are LNHDA and SQIVND (reference sequence). V lost 4 bases to trimming and J lost 6 bases, with 10 bases between them. Clinical symptoms, serum thyroxine and TRAb, thyroid ultrasound and orbital computed tomography together formed the diagnostic basis. This sample holds PBMCs from about 9.3 ml fresh peripheral blood.

The sample taken for sequencing was blood. The rearrangement uses TRBV19 and TRBJ2-7; D remains unclear. The TCR originated in a woman between 50 and 59 years old with Graves' ophthalmopathy. CDR3 region: CASSTGSGEQYF. The CDR3 coding sequence is TGTGCCAGTAGTACTGGATCTGGCGAGCAGTACTTC.